The 5 T cell receptor beta chains in this list originate from one sample, sequenced in a study of blood T cell repertoires in COVID-19. Method: immunoSEQ multiplex PCR; TCRdb's copy keeps in-frame clones and lacks some. The sample lists 120,000 to 150,000 clones, about 80% occurring once. Sequenced sample: peripheral blood. These receptors came from a human donor in a cohort sampled during active COVID-19.

The V gene is TRBV5-1, the J gene TRBJ2-5, with 9 nucleotides matching TRBD2. Germline CDR1 and CDR2: SGHRS and YFSETQ. The CDR3 covers 15 residues. V gave up 0 bases and J gave up 2 bases; unmatched junction bases: 2. CDR3 DNA sequence: TGCGCCAGCAGCTTGGACCTAGCGGGGCAAGAGACCCAGTACTTC. Translated: CASSLDLAGQETQYF.

This clone was seen a handful of times. CDR3 amino acids: CASSLGERAGNTIYF. The CDR3 DNA follows: TGCGCCAGCAGCTTGGGAGAACGAGCTGGAAACACCATATATTTT. The chain joins TRBV5-1 to TRBJ1-3; D not certain. The germline CDR1 and CDR2 sequences are SGHRS and YFSETQ. The CDR3 length is 15 residues. The germline V and J ends were trimmed by 0 bases and 2 bases, with 9 bases remaining between them.

The J gene is TRBJ2-3, the V gene TRBV3-1 (or the pseudogene TRBV3-2), with TRBD2 matching 14 bases. The germline V gene encodes CDR1 LGHDT and CDR2 YNNKEL (reference sequence). The J segment lost 4 bases and the V segment lost 1 base, leaving 7 bases of the junction unmatched. CDR3 length: 18 amino acids. DNA of the CDR3: TGTGCCAGCAGCCAAGGCGGACTAGCGGGGGGAAGGGCAGATACGCAGTATTTT. It specifies CASSQGGLAGGRADTQYF.

This chain joins TRBV28 and TRBJ2-4; D is uncertain. This CDR3 is 14 amino acids long. CDR1 and CDR2 from the germline V gene are MDHEN and SYDVKM. Trimming left V 6 bases short and J 0 bases short, with 9 bases between. CDR3 protein: CASSPRLAKNIQYF. Here the CDR3 DNA reads TGTGCCAGCAGCCCGAGGCTAGCCAAAAACATTCAGTACTTC.

The V call is TRBV13, the J call TRBJ1-1; no definite D call. Trimming took 4 bases from V and 6 from J, leaving 9 bases between them. The germline V gene has CDR1 PRHDT and CDR2 FYEKMQ (reference sequence). The CDR3 is 12 residues long. CDR3 bases: TGTGCCAGCAGCTGGACGGGGTCTGAAGCTTTCTTT. The encoded protein is CASSWTGSEAFF.